The rows below give T cell receptor beta chains drawn from one sample of a study of blood T cell repertoires in COVID-19. Assay: immunoSEQ multiplex PCR; the TCRdb copy retains only in-frame clones and omits some. The table records 80,000 to 95,000 clones, 77% of them present only once. Input material: peripheral blood. These TCRs come from a woman older than 75 with acute or convalescent COVID-19. Each CDR3 is given with its conserved first and last residue. A D gene is named only where the DNA matches it firmly. The listing skips clone size in some rows; elsewhere it reads once, few, many or a size class.

D gene	V gene	J gene	clone size	CDR3 DNA	CDR3 protein
-	TRBV5-8	TRBJ2-1	-	TGTGCCAGCAGTCTCCGAGCGGGCAATGAGCAGTTCTTC	CASSLRAGNEQFF
-	TRBV7-3	TRBJ2-1	few	TGTGCCAGCAGCTTAACTGGCTCTAATGAGCAGTTCTTC	CASSLTGSNEQFF
TRBD1	TRBV24-1	TRBJ1-5	-	TGTGCCACCGCAGGGGACAGCCGAGATCAGCCCCAGCATTTT	CATAGDSRDQPQHF
TRBD1	TRBV30	TRBJ1-5	many	TGTGCCTGGAGTGGCTTCGGACAGGGGTACGATCAGCCCCAGCATTTT	CAWSGFGQGYDQPQHF
TRBD1	TRBV12-3/TRBV12-4	TRBJ1-1	-	TGTGCCAGCAGGGGACAGATGAACACTGAAGCTTTCTTT	CASRGQMNTEAFF
TRBD2	TRBV13	TRBJ2-1	-	TGTGCCAGCAGCTTATCCCCGGGACTAGCGGTCTCCTACAATGAGCAGTTCTTC	CASSLSPGLAVSYNEQFF
TRBD1	TRBV6-5	TRBJ1-1	-	TGTGCCAGCAGTCTAGGGACAGGGAACACTGAAGCTTTCTTT	CASSLGTGNTEAFF
TRBD1	TRBV11-2	TRBJ1-3	few	TGTGCCAGCAGCCCGCAACAACAGGGGGCTGGAAACACCATATATTTT	CASSPQQQGAGNTIYF
TRBD2	TRBV19	TRBJ2-6	-	TGTGCCAGTAGTGAGGCGGGGGGGAATGGGGCCAACGTCCTGACTTTC	CASSEAGGNGANVLTF
-	TRBV5-8	TRBJ2-7	few	TGTGCCAGCAGCTTAGTCCGGGGTATTAGCGAGCAGTACTTC	CASSLVRGISEQYF
-	TRBV6-2/TRBV6-3	TRBJ2-1	-	TGTGCCAGCAGTTCCCTCGGGTCGAATCAGGGCAATGAGCAGTTCTTC	CASSSLGSNQGNEQFF
TRBD2	TRBV6-2/TRBV6-3	TRBJ2-1	-	TGTGCCAGCAACCCAAGCTATAGCGGGATCAATGAGCAGTTCTTC	CASNPSYSGINEQFF
-	TRBV5-1	TRBJ2-5	-	TGCGCCAGCAGCTTGTTAGAAGCGGAAGAGACCCAGTACTTC	CASSLLEAEETQYF
TRBD1	TRBV6-5	TRBJ1-2	-	TGTGCCAGCAGGGTGGACAGGGAGGACTATGGCTACACCTTC	CASRVDREDYGYTF
-	TRBV12-3/TRBV12-4	TRBJ1-3	-	TGTGCCAGCAGTCCAGGGGAAAGCCGCACCATATATTTT	CASSPGESRTIYF
-	TRBV29-1	TRBJ2-7	few	TGCAGCGTTCTGGGGGGCTCCTACGAGCAGTACTTC	CSVLGGSYEQYF
-	TRBV11-2	TRBJ1-1	-	TGTGCCAGCAGCTTAGGCAGGTCGAACACTGAAGCTTTCTTT	CASSLGRSNTEAFF
-	TRBV7-3	TRBJ2-1	-	TGTGCCAGCAGCTTCCGTGCGGGAGAGCAGTTCTTC	CASSFRAGEQFF
-	TRBV29-1	TRBJ2-3	-	TGCAGCGCAGCTAGCGAACTGGGCACAGATACGCAGTATTTT	CSAASELGTDTQYF
-	TRBV4-1	TRBJ1-4	once	TGCGCCAGCAGCCAAGAGGGGCGCGACGAAAAACTGTTTTTT	CASSQEGRDEKLFF
-	TRBV19	TRBJ2-3	-	TGTGCCAGCGGAGCGCAAGCAGGCACAGATACGCAGTATTTT	CASGAQAGTDTQYF
-	TRBV7-9	TRBJ2-3	-	TGTGCCAGCAGCGCCCCGCTAGCTGCAGATACGCAGTATTTT	CASSAPLAADTQYF
-	TRBV19	TRBJ2-3	-	TGTGCCAGTAGGCCTGGACAGATGGATACGCAGTATTTT	CASRPGQMDTQYF
-	TRBV2	TRBJ2-5	-	TGTGCCAGCAGTGGCTTCAGGGTAGAAGAGACCCAGTACTTC	CASSGFRVEETQYF
TRBD1	TRBV18	TRBJ1-5	-	TGTGCCAGCTCTCTCAACAGGGGGATGGATCAGCCCCAGCATTTT	CASSLNRGMDQPQHF
-	TRBV18	TRBJ2-3	-	TGTGCCAGCTCATCAACCAGGGGAATGGCAGATACGCAGTATTTT	CASSSTRGMADTQYF
TRBD1	TRBV19	TRBJ1-2	-	TGTGCCAGTCGGTCGACAGGGAAGATTCTGGGGAGAGGCTACACCTTC	CASRSTGKILGRGYTF
TRBD1	TRBV29-1	TRBJ1-2	-	TGCAGCGTTTATGACAGGGACCGTGGCTACACCTTC	CSVYDRDRGYTF
-	TRBV18	TRBJ1-5	-	TGTGCCAGCTCACCAGGACAGAACAATCAGCCCCAGCATTTT	CASSPGQNNQPQHF
-	TRBV7-9	TRBJ2-1	once	TGTGCCAGCAGCTTATCTTTTTCGTGGACTATTTCCTACAATGAGCAGTTCTTC	CASSLSFSWTISYNEQFF
-	TRBV5-4	TRBJ2-5	-	TGTGCCAGCAGCGCCGGTAGAAGGCAGACTCAAGAGACCCAGTACTTC	CASSAGRRQTQETQYF
TRBD1	TRBV4-2	TRBJ2-1	-	TGTGCCAGCACCCCCTCACCAGGAAGCGGGCCCCGGACAGGGGCCTACAATGAGCAGTTCTTC	CASTPSPGSGPRTGAYNEQFF
TRBD2	TRBV11-2	TRBJ2-1	-	TGTGCCAGCAGCTTAGGAACCGCGGGAGGACTCTTC	CASSLGTAGGLF
-	TRBV6-2/TRBV6-3	TRBJ2-1	-	TGTGCCAGCAGTTATCAACGCAGGGGGCGGGAGAACCACAATGAGCAGTTCTTC	CASSYQRRGRENHNEQFF
-	TRBV7-2	TRBJ1-1	-	TGTGCCAGCAGCCCCGTCAATCGCGCCGCTTTCTTT	CASSPVNRAAFF
-	TRBV28	TRBJ1-2	-	TGTGCCAGCAGTCTTAACTATGGCTACACCTTC	CASSLNYGYTF
-	TRBV19	TRBJ2-2	-	TGTGCCAGTAGCCTGGACAGTAACACCGGGGAGCTGTTTTTT	CASSLDSNTGELFF
TRBD1	TRBV2	TRBJ1-2	once	TGTGCCAGCAGAGGACAGGCCATCGTTTATGGCTACACCTTC	CASRGQAIVYGYTF
-	TRBV9	TRBJ1-2	-	TGTGCCAGCAGCTCCTTTAATTATGGCTACACCTTC	CASSSFNYGYTF
TRBD1	TRBV5-1	TRBJ2-2	many	TGCGCCAGCAGCAGGGGGCAAGACACCGGGGAGCTGTTTTTT	CASSRGQDTGELFF
-	TRBV9	TRBJ2-1	-	TGTGCCAGCAGCGCCCCAGGGGCTGCGCGTAATGAGCAGTTCTTC	CASSAPGAARNEQFF
TRBD2	TRBV2	TRBJ2-2	-	TGTGCCAGCAGTGGAGCGGGGGGGGACACCGGGGAGCTGTTTTTT	CASSGAGGDTGELFF
-	TRBV7-8	TRBJ2-2	-	TGTGCCAGCAGCTTCGACAGGTCGAACACCGGGGAGCTGTTTTTT	CASSFDRSNTGELFF
TRBD1	TRBV19	TRBJ1-3	-	TGTGCCAGTAGCCTACGACAGGGGTTCTCTGGAAACACCATATATTTT	CASSLRQGFSGNTIYF
TRBD2	TRBV18	TRBJ2-1	-	TGTGCCAGCTCACCACCACGCGGGGGGGGAGCCTACAATGAGCAGTTCTTC	CASSPPRGGGAYNEQFF
-	TRBV19	TRBJ2-7	-	TGTGCCAGTAGTCCCCGGAACAGCCCGTACGAGCAGTACTTC	CASSPRNSPYEQYF
TRBD1	TRBV5-1	TRBJ1-2	-	TGCGCCAGCAGCTTGGGCAGGGGGCCTGGAGGCTACACCTTC	CASSLGRGPGGYTF
-	TRBV12-3/TRBV12-4	TRBJ1-6	-	TGTGCCAGCAGTCCCCCCTATTCACCCCTCCACTTT	CASSPPYSPLHF
-	TRBV7-2	TRBJ2-5	-	TGTGCCAGCAGCTTAGGGCCCCTGTCCCAAGAGACCCAGTACTTC	CASSLGPLSQETQYF
-	TRBV5-1	TRBJ2-5	once	TGCGCCAGCAGCTTGACAGGGTATGGCGAGACCCAGTACTTC	CASSLTGYGETQYF
-	TRBV18	TRBJ1-1	few	TGTGCCAGCTCACCCCGAGGCCAGTACAACACTGAAGCTTTCTTT	CASSPRGQYNTEAFF
TRBD1	TRBV24-1	TRBJ2-1	few	TGTGCCACCAGTCCGGACAGGCCAACGGGGAATGAGCAGTTCTTC	CATSPDRPTGNEQFF